This paragraph reports one TCR beta chain. Its matching antigen is unknown. The protocol attached unique molecular identifiers to individual cDNA molecules. TCRdb analysed the 5' RACE reads with MiXCR anew, one entry per CDR3 protein. The sample lists about 64,000 distinct CDR3 sequences, around 13% seen once, with around 4.3% in the top ten. The sample comes from a study of early T cells in non-severe SARS-CoV-2 infection. Regarding the study as a whole: Sequences matched to VDJdb favored anti-spike CD8 responses, while private and CD4 specificities were missed.

The germline V gene has CDR1 LNHDA and CDR2 SQIVND (reference sequence). With 4 bases removed from V and 0 bases from J, the gap between germline ends came to 9 bases. The CDR3 covers 14 residues. This clonotype was obtained from an adult who was a healthcare worker with PCR-confirmed SARS-CoV-2 infection or an uninfected control (not recorded which). This sequence joins TRBV19 and TRBJ1-1; D gene unclear. Source material: whole blood. The DNA of the CDR3 is TGTGCCAGTAGTACTCCCCGGTTGAACACTGAAGCTTTCTTT. It translates to CASSTPRLNTEAFF.